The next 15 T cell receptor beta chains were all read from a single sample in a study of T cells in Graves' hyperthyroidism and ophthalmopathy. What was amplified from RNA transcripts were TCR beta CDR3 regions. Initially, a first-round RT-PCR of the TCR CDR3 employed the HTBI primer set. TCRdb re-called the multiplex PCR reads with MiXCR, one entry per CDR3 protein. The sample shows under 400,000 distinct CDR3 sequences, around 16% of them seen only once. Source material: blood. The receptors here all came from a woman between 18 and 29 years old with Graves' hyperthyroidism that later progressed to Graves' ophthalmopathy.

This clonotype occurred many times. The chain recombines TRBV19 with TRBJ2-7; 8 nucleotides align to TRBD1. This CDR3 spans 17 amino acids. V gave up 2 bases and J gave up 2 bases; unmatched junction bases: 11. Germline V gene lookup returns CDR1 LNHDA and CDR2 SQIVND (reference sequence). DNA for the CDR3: TGTGCCAGTAGTATAATCCAGACCGGGACAGGTACCTACGAGCAGTACTTC. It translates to CASSIIQTGTGTYEQYF. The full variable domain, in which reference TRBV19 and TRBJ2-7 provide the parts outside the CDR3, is DGGITQSPKYLFRKEGQNVTLSCEQNLNHDAMYWYRQDPGQGLRLIYYSQIVNDFQKGDIAEGYSVSREKKESFPLTVTSAQKNPTAFYLCASSIIQTGTGTYEQYFGPGTRLTVT.

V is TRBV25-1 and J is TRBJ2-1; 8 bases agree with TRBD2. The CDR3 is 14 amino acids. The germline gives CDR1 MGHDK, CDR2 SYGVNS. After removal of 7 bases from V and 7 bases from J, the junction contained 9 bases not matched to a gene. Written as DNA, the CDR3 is TGTGCCAGCAACTCAGCGGGAGTAAGAAATGAGCAGTTCTTC. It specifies CASNSAGVRNEQFF.

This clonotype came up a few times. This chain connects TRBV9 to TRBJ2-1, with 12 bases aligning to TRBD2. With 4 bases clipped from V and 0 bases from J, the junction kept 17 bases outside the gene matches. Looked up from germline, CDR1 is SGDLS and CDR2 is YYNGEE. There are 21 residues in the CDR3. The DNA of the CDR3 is TGTGCCAGCAGCCATCGACAGGCTACATTGACTAGCGGGGGCTCCTACAATGAGCAGTTCTTC. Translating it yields CASSHRQATLTSGGSYNEQFF.

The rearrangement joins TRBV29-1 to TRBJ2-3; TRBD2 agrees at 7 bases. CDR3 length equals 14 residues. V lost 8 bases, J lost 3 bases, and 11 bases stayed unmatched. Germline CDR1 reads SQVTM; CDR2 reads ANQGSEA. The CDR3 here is CSLRGGSVTDTQYF. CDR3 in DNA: TGCAGCTTACGGGGCGGGAGCGTTACAGATACGCAGTATTTT.

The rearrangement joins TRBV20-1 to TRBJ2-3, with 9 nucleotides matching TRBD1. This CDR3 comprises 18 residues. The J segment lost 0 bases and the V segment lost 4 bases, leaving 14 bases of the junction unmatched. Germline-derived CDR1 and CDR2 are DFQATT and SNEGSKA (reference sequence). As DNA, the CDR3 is TGCAGTGCTAAACCGGGACAGGGCGCGGGGGCTAGCACAGATACGCAGTATTTT. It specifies CSAKPGQGAGASTDTQYF.

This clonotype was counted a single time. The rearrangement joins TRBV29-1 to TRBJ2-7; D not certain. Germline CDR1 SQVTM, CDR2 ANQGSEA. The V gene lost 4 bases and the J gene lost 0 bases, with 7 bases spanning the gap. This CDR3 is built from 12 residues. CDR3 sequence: CSVGMDSYEQYF. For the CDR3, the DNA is TGCAGCGTTGGGATGGACTCCTACGAGCAGTACTTC.

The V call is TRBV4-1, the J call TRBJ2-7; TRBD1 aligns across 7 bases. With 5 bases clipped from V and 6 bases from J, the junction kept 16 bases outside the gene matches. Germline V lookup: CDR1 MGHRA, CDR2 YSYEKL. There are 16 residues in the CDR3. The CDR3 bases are TGCGCCAGCAGCAACGGGGCTTCTCAAGGGGGCTCCGAGCAGTACTTC. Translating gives CASSNGASQGGSEQYF.

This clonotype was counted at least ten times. The CDR3 is CSAPRAGGRNSPLHF. In DNA, the CDR3 is TGCAGTGCTCCGAGGGCAGGGGGCCGTAATTCACCCCTCCACTTT. The chain links TRBV20-1 to TRBJ1-6; TRBD1 agrees at 8 bases. V gave up 5 bases and J gave up 6 bases; unmatched junction bases: 9. The CDR3 is 15 amino acids. Germline V lookup: CDR1 DFQATT, CDR2 SNEGSKA (reference sequence).

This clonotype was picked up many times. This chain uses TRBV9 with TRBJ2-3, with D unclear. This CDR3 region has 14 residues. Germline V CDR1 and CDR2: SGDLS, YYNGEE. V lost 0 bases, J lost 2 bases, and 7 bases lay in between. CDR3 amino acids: CASSVGATTDTQYF. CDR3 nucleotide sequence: TGTGCCAGCAGCGTAGGCGCTACCACAGATACGCAGTATTTT.

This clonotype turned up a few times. CDR3 sequence (DNA): TGTGCCAGCAGAGGGGGCGGGGGGGGACAGCCCCAGCATTTT. Protein: CASRGGGGGQPQHF. J is TRBJ1-5 and V is TRBV27; the match to TRBD1 covers 7 bases. J was trimmed by 7 bases and V by 6 bases; bases with no gene match: 9. CDR1 and CDR2 (germline): MNHEY, SMNVEV (reference sequence). This CDR3 comprises 14 residues.

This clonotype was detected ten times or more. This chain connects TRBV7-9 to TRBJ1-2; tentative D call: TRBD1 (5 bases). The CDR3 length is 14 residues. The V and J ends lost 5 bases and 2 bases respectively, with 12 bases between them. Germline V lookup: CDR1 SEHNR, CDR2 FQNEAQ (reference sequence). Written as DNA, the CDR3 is TGTGCCAGCAGCCCCTGGACATTCAACTATGGCTACACCTTC. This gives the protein CASSPWTFNYGYTF.

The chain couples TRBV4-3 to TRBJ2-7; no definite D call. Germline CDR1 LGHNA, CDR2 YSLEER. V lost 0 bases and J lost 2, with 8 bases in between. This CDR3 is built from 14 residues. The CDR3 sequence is CASSQDTVTYEQYF. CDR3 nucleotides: TGCGCCAGCAGCCAAGATACCGTAACCTACGAGCAGTACTTC.

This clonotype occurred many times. As DNA, the CDR3 is TGTGCCAGCAGTAGTAGCGGGAGTCTAGTGATAGATACGCAGTATTTT. It encodes CASSSSGSLVIDTQYF. The chain recombines TRBV6-1 with TRBJ2-3; 9 bases align to TRBD2. With V trimmed by 5 bases and J by 5 bases, 11 bases remained unmatched. CDR3 length: 16 amino acids. Germline V gene lookup returns CDR1 MNHNS and CDR2 SASEGT.

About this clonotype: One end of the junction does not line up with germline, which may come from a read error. CDR3 sequence: CASSQRLTWTSGGEYNEQFF. The DNA for the CDR3 is TGCGCCAGCAGCCAACGTCTAACCTGGACTAGCGGGGGCGAATACAATGAGCAGTTCTTC. This sequence joins TRBV14 and TRBJ2-1; 13 bases agree with TRBD2. The CDR3 sequence is 20 residues long. The germline CDR1 and CDR2 sequences are SGHDN and FVKESK.

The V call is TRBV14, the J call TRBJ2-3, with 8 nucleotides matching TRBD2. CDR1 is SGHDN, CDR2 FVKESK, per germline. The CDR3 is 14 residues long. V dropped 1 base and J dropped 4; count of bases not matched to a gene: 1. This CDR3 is CASSQAGGADTQYF. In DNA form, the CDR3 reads TGTGCCAGCAGCCAAGCGGGAGGGGCAGATACGCAGTATTTT.